The source of this T cell receptor beta chain is a study of T cell clonotyping in hematopoietic cell transplantation. Broader study findings: Higher Inverse Simpson Index values in graft donor and pretransplant recipient predicted broader posttransplant TCR diversity. At the given depth, recipient repertoires were over 95% de novo clonotypes. Cells were unsorted, so CD4 and CD8 contributions were not separated. Pathologically expanded recipient clonotypes increased progressively from day 30 to day 180 as diversity fell.

This CDR3 is 11 amino acids long. TCRdb keeps only in-frame clones here, not all; method: immunoSEQ multiplex PCR. The sample shows 11,000 to 15,000 clones, 62% of them seen only once. This clone was recorded a few times. Its specificity is unknown. The receptor was isolated from a human donor who either received an allogeneic hematopoietic cell transplant for a myeloid malignancy or was a related donor (not recorded which). Some clones in this sample may be carry-over from other donors' samples. The V gene is TRBV21-1, the J gene TRBJ2-7. TRBV21-1 is a recognized pseudogene. The sample comprised PBMCs. CDR3 nucleotide sequence: TGTGCCAGCAGCATCCGGAACGAGCAGTACTTC. Translated: CASSIRNEQYF.